Listed below are T cell receptor beta chains from one sample, sequenced in a study of blood T cell repertoires in COVID-19. This table comes from immunoSEQ multiplex PCR, and its TCRdb copy is limited to in-frame clones, with some not included. The table has around 120,000 clones, 87% seen once. Material: peripheral blood. These TCRs come from a human donor in a cohort sampled during active COVID-19. Both conserved end residues are part of each CDR3. A D gene is named only where the DNA matches it firmly. Not all rows give a size; the values are once, few, many and, for expanded clones, a class.

CDR3 DNA: TGTGCCAGCAGCTTAGGGCCTTCAGGGGGTTCACCCCTCCACTTT
CDR3 protein: CASSLGPSGGSPLHF
D gene: TRBD1
CDR3 length: 15
clone size: NA
J gene: TRBJ1-6
V gene: TRBV5-5

CDR3 DNA: TGTGCCAGCAGCGTAGCACAGACGAACACTGAAGCTTTCTTT
CDR3 protein: CASSVAQTNTEAFF
D gene: NA
CDR3 length: 14
clone size: NA
J gene: TRBJ1-1
V gene: TRBV9

CDR3 DNA: TGTGCTAGCAGCGGAGGGGCAGGGGGATTTACTGGAAACACCATATATTTT
CDR3 protein: CASSGGAGGFTGNTIYF
D gene: TRBD1
CDR3 length: 17
clone size: few
J gene: TRBJ1-3
V gene: TRBV7-7

CDR3 DNA: TGTGCCAGCAGCCCACGACTAGCGGGACGCCTAGGGGCCTACAATGAGCAGTTCTTC
CDR3 protein: CASSPRLAGRLGAYNEQFF
D gene: TRBD2
CDR3 length: 19
clone size: NA
J gene: TRBJ2-1
V gene: TRBV7-8

CDR3 DNA: TGTGCCAGCAGCGTCATCACAGGGGGCCAACAAGAGACCCAGTACTTC
CDR3 protein: CASSVITGGQQETQYF
D gene: TRBD1
CDR3 length: 16
clone size: NA
J gene: TRBJ2-5
V gene: TRBV25-1

CDR3 DNA: TGTGCCAGCAGCTTAGCTTTTGGGACAGGGAATGGGTCACCCCTCCACTTT
CDR3 protein: CASSLAFGTGNGSPLHF
D gene: TRBD1
CDR3 length: 17
clone size: NA
J gene: TRBJ1-6
V gene: TRBV7-9

CDR3 DNA: TGCGCCAGCAGTGGGGGGACTAGCGGGCTCACCGGGGAGCTGTTTTTT
CDR3 protein: CASSGGTSGLTGELFF
D gene: TRBD2
CDR3 length: 16
clone size: NA
J gene: TRBJ2-2
V gene: TRBV10-1

CDR3 DNA: TGTGCCAGTAGTATTTGGACTAGCATGACCGGGGAGCTGTTTTTT
CDR3 protein: CASSIWTSMTGELFF
D gene: TRBD2
CDR3 length: 15
clone size: NA
J gene: TRBJ2-2
V gene: TRBV19

CDR3 DNA: TGTGCCAGCAGTCCCGGGACAGGGGTTTACGAGCAGTACTTC
CDR3 protein: CASSPGTGVYEQYF
D gene: TRBD1
CDR3 length: 14
clone size: NA
J gene: TRBJ2-7
V gene: TRBV6-5

CDR3 DNA: TGTGCCAGCAGCCGAGAGGGTCGGACTGAAGCTTTCTTT
CDR3 protein: CASSREGRTEAFF
D gene: NA
CDR3 length: 13
clone size: NA
J gene: TRBJ1-1
V gene: TRBV28

CDR3 DNA: TGTGCCAGCACCCCCCGGGGGGGTAGGCCCCAGCATTTT
CDR3 protein: CASTPRGGRPQHF
D gene: NA
CDR3 length: 13
clone size: NA
J gene: TRBJ1-5
V gene: TRBV27

CDR3 DNA: TGCAGCGTTGACATTTCAGGGGGCATTCAGTACTTC
CDR3 protein: CSVDISGGIQYF
D gene: TRBD1
CDR3 length: 12
clone size: NA
J gene: TRBJ2-4
V gene: TRBV29-1

CDR3 DNA: TGTGCCAGCAGTAGGGGACTTAGCACAGATACGCAGTATTTT
CDR3 protein: CASSRGLSTDTQYF
D gene: NA
CDR3 length: 14
clone size: NA
J gene: TRBJ2-3
V gene: TRBV6-5

CDR3 DNA: TGTGCCAGCAGCCAAGATCAGGGAAGGTGGACGGGCGTTGGTCCCAAAAACATTCAGTACTTC
CDR3 protein: CASSQDQGRWTGVGPKNIQYF
D gene: NA
CDR3 length: 21
clone size: NA
J gene: TRBJ2-4
V gene: TRBV3-1/TRBV3-2

CDR3 DNA: TGTGCCAGCTCACCACAGGGACTAGCGGGGGGGACAGATACGCAGTATTTT
CDR3 protein: CASSPQGLAGGTDTQYF
D gene: TRBD2
CDR3 length: 17
clone size: NA
J gene: TRBJ2-3
V gene: TRBV18

CDR3 DNA: TGTGCCAGCAGCTTAGAGGGGCCTGAACAGTTCAGGGGAAATGAGCAGTTCTTC
CDR3 protein: CASSLEGPEQFRGNEQFF
D gene: NA
CDR3 length: 18
clone size: NA
J gene: TRBJ2-1
V gene: TRBV11-3

CDR3 DNA: TGTGCCAGCAGCCGAGGTAGGGGGAGCAATCAGCCCCAGCATTTT
CDR3 protein: CASSRGRGSNQPQHF
D gene: NA
CDR3 length: 15
clone size: NA
J gene: TRBJ1-5
V gene: TRBV3-1/TRBV3-2

CDR3 DNA: TGCGCCAGCAGCTTGGCCGCTAGCGGGGGGTCGGCCGAGCAGTACTTC
CDR3 protein: CASSLAASGGSAEQYF
D gene: TRBD2
CDR3 length: 16
clone size: NA
J gene: TRBJ2-7
V gene: TRBV5-1

CDR3 DNA: TGTGCCAGCAGTTTAGGGCCTACGGCAGGGCAAAATGAAGCTTTCTTT
CDR3 protein: CASSLGPTAGQNEAFF
D gene: NA
CDR3 length: 16
clone size: NA
J gene: TRBJ1-1
V gene: TRBV27

CDR3 DNA: TGTGCCAGCTCATGGGGCGGGGCACGCACAGATACGCAGTATTTT
CDR3 protein: CASSWGGARTDTQYF
D gene: NA
CDR3 length: 15
clone size: few
J gene: TRBJ2-3
V gene: TRBV18

CDR3 DNA: TGTGCCACCAGTCCAGCGGGAGGGCCCTACAATGAGCAGTTCTTC
CDR3 protein: CATSPAGGPYNEQFF
D gene: TRBD2
CDR3 length: 15
clone size: NA
J gene: TRBJ2-1
V gene: TRBV24-1

CDR3 DNA: TGCGCCAGCAGCTTGGGGCCGGACTCCGGGGAGCTGTTTTTT
CDR3 protein: CASSLGPDSGELFF
D gene: NA
CDR3 length: 14
clone size: NA
J gene: TRBJ2-2
V gene: TRBV5-1

CDR3 DNA: TGTGCCAGCAGTTTAAGGCGGGCAGGGGCCGAATCTGGGGCCAACGTCCTGACTTTC
CDR3 protein: CASSLRRAGAESGANVLTF
D gene: NA
CDR3 length: 19
clone size: NA
J gene: TRBJ2-6
V gene: TRBV28

CDR3 DNA: TGTGCCAGTAGTGTCAGGGTTGCCACTGAAGCTTTCTTT
CDR3 protein: CASSVRVATEAFF
D gene: NA
CDR3 length: 13
clone size: few
J gene: TRBJ1-1
V gene: TRBV19

CDR3 DNA: TGTGCCAGCAGCGCAATTCCAGGGGTGGCCGGGGAGCTGTTTTTT
CDR3 protein: CASSAIPGVAGELFF
D gene: NA
CDR3 length: 15
clone size: NA
J gene: TRBJ2-2
V gene: TRBV2

CDR3 DNA: TGTGCCAGCAGCTTGCCGACGGGGGGGCGGGAGCAGTACGAGCAGTACTTC
CDR3 protein: CASSLPTGGREQYEQYF
D gene: TRBD2
CDR3 length: 17
clone size: NA
J gene: TRBJ2-7
V gene: TRBV5-4

CDR3 DNA: TGCGCCAGCAGCGTTAGCGGTAGCTCCTACAATGAGCAGTTCTTC
CDR3 protein: CASSVSGSSYNEQFF
D gene: NA
CDR3 length: 15
clone size: NA
J gene: TRBJ2-1
V gene: TRBV5-1

CDR3 DNA: TGCGCCAGCCGATCCGTCGGGGGAAACACTGAAGCTTTCTTT
CDR3 protein: CASRSVGGNTEAFF
D gene: NA
CDR3 length: 14
clone size: NA
J gene: TRBJ1-1
V gene: TRBV5-1

CDR3 DNA: TGTGCCAGCTCACGGCTCGGGACAGGGTTAGATGAGCAGTTCTTC
CDR3 protein: CASSRLGTGLDEQFF
D gene: TRBD1
CDR3 length: 15
clone size: NA
J gene: TRBJ2-1
V gene: TRBV18

CDR3 DNA: TGTGCCTGGAACCGCGGACTAGCAGGTGAGCAGTTCTTC
CDR3 protein: CAWNRGLAGEQFF
D gene: TRBD2
CDR3 length: 13
clone size: NA
J gene: TRBJ2-1
V gene: TRBV30

CDR3 DNA: TGCGCCAGCAGCCAAGGGACAGGGTGGGACGGGGAGCTGTTTTTT
CDR3 protein: CASSQGTGWDGELFF
D gene: TRBD1
CDR3 length: 15
clone size: few
J gene: TRBJ2-2
V gene: TRBV4-1

CDR3 DNA: TGTGCCAGCAGGGCACAGGGAGCTAATGAAAAACTGTTTTTT
CDR3 protein: CASRAQGANEKLFF
D gene: NA
CDR3 length: 14
clone size: NA
J gene: TRBJ1-4
V gene: TRBV6-6

CDR3 DNA: TGTGCCAGCAGCTTCCGGGACAGCTACGAGCAGTACTTC
CDR3 protein: CASSFRDSYEQYF
D gene: TRBD1
CDR3 length: 13
clone size: NA
J gene: TRBJ2-7
V gene: TRBV7-6

CDR3 DNA: TGTGCCAGCAGCCCAAGGACAGGGAGCGTGAACACTGAAGCTTTCTTT
CDR3 protein: CASSPRTGSVNTEAFF
D gene: TRBD1
CDR3 length: 16
clone size: NA
J gene: TRBJ1-1
V gene: TRBV7-9

CDR3 DNA: TGTGCCAGCAGCTTAGTAGGAGTCGTAACAGATACGCAGTATTTT
CDR3 protein: CASSLVGVVTDTQYF
D gene: NA
CDR3 length: 15
clone size: NA
J gene: TRBJ2-3
V gene: TRBV11-2

CDR3 DNA: TGCAGCCTTCCGGGACTAGCGGGGAATGAGCAGTTCTTC
CDR3 protein: CSLPGLAGNEQFF
D gene: TRBD2
CDR3 length: 13
clone size: NA
J gene: TRBJ2-1
V gene: TRBV29-1

CDR3 DNA: TGTGCCAGCAGTAAAGGACACGAACTAAGACGGACTGAAGCTTTCTTT
CDR3 protein: CASSKGHELRRTEAFF
D gene: NA
CDR3 length: 16
clone size: NA
J gene: TRBJ1-1
V gene: TRBV6-2/TRBV6-3

CDR3 DNA: TGTGCTAGCAGCTCCAGGACAGGGAGTGATGAGCAGTTCTTC
CDR3 protein: CASSSRTGSDEQFF
D gene: TRBD1
CDR3 length: 14
clone size: NA
J gene: TRBJ2-1
V gene: TRBV7-7

CDR3 DNA: TGTGCCAGCAACCAAGGGGGGCGGGAGTATGGCTACACCTTC
CDR3 protein: CASNQGGREYGYTF
D gene: NA
CDR3 length: 14
clone size: NA
J gene: TRBJ1-2
V gene: TRBV5-4

CDR3 DNA: TGTGCCAGCAGTGAGCGAACAGGGAAGAGTCAGCCCCAGCATTTT
CDR3 protein: CASSERTGKSQPQHF
D gene: NA
CDR3 length: 15
clone size: NA
J gene: TRBJ1-5
V gene: TRBV6-1

CDR3 DNA: TGCAGCGTTGAAGATCTACAGGGGGGTAATGAGCAGTTCTTC
CDR3 protein: CSVEDLQGGNEQFF
D gene: TRBD1
CDR3 length: 14
clone size: once
J gene: TRBJ2-1
V gene: TRBV29-1

CDR3 DNA: TGTACCAGCAGCTTAGCCTTCCGACAGGGGGATCAGCCCCAGCATTTT
CDR3 protein: CTSSLAFRQGDQPQHF
D gene: TRBD1
CDR3 length: 16
clone size: NA
J gene: TRBJ1-5
V gene: TRBV7-2

CDR3 DNA: TGTGCCAGTAGTATGTTTGACAGCTATGGCTACACCTTC
CDR3 protein: CASSMFDSYGYTF
D gene: NA
CDR3 length: 13
clone size: NA
J gene: TRBJ1-2
V gene: TRBV19